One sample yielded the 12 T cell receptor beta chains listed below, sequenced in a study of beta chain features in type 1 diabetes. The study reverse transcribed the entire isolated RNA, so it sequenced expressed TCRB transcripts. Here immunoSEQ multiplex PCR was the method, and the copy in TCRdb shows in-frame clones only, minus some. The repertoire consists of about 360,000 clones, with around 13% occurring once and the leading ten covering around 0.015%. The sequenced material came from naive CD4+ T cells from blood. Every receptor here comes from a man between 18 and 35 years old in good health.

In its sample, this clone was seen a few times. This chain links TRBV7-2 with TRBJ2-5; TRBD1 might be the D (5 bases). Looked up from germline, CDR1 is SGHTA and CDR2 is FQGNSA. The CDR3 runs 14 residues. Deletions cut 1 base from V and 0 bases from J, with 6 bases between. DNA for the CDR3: TGTGCCAGCAGCTTAGGACAGAACCAAGAGACCCAGTACTTC. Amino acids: CASSLGQNQETQYF.

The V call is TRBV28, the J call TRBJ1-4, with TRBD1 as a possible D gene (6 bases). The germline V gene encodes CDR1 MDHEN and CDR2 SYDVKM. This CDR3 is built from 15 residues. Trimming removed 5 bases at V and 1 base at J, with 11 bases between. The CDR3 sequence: CASSTQDRTNEKLFF. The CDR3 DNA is TGTGCCAGCAGTACCCAGGACAGAACTAATGAAAAACTGTTTTTT.

Written as DNA, the CDR3 is TGTGCCAGTACCGGGACTAGCGGTTACACCGGGGAGCTGTTTTTT. It specifies CASTGTSGYTGELFF. The rearrangement uses TRBV19 and TRBJ2-2; TRBD2 agrees at 11 bases. There are 15 residues in the CDR3. V shed 7 bases, J shed 3 bases, and the junction held 4 bases outside the gene matches. Per the germline V gene, CDR1 is LNHDA and CDR2 is SQIVND (reference sequence). Looking up the rest from reference TRBV19 and TRBJ2-2 gives the full variable domain: DGGITQSPKYLFRKEGQNVTLSCEQNLNHDAMYWYRQDPGQGLRLIYYSQIVNDFQKGDIAEGYSVSREKKESFPLTVTSAQKNPTAFYLCASTGTSGYTGELFFGEGSRLTVL.

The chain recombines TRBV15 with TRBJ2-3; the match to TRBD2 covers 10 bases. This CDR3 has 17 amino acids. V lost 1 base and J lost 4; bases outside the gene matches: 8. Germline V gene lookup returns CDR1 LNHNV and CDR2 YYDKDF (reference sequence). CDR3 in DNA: TGTGCCACCAGCAGAGGGGCAGCGGGGGGGCCCGCAGATACGCAGTATTTT. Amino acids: CATSRGAAGGPADTQYF.

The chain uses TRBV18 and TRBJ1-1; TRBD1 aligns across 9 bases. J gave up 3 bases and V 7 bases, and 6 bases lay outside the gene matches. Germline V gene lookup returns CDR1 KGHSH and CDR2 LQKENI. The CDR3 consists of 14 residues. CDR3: CASYRDREYTEAFF. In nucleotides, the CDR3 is TGTGCCAGCTACCGGGACAGGGAATACACTGAAGCTTTCTTT.

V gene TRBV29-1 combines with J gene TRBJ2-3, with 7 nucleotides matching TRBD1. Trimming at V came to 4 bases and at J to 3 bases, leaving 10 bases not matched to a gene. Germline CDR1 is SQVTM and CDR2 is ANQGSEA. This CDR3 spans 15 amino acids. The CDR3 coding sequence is TGCAGCGTTGGTTACAGGGGTCGGAGAACAGATACGCAGTATTTT. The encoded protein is CSVGYRGRRTDTQYF.

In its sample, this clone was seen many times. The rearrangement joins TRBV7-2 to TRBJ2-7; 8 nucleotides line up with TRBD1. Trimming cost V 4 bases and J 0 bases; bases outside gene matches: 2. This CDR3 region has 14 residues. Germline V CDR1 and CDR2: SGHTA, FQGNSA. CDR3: CASSSGQASYEQYF. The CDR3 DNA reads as TGTGCCAGCAGCTCGGGACAGGCCTCCTACGAGCAGTACTTC.

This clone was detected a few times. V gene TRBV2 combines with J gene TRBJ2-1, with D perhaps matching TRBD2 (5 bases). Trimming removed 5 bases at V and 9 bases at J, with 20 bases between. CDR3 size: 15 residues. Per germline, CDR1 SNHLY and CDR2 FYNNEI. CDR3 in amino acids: CASSKSGSKYGEQFF. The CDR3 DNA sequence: TGTGCCAGCAGTAAAAGCGGCTCTAAGTATGGTGAGCAGTTCTTC.

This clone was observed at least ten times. CDR3 sequence reads: CACQQGGTDTQYF. CDR3 coding DNA: TGTGCCTGCCAACAGGGGGGCACAGATACGCAGTATTTT. This chain uses TRBV30 with TRBJ2-3, with 8 bases that match TRBD1. From germline, CDR1 is GTSNPN and CDR2 SVGIG (reference sequence). The CDR3 extends over 13 amino acids. The V gene end was trimmed by 6 bases and the J gene end by 1 base; junction bases not matched to a gene: 3.

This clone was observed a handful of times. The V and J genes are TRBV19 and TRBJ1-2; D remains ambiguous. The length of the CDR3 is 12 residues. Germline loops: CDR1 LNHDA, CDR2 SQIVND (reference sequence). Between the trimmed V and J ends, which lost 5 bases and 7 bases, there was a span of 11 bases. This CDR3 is CASSLGGSGYTF. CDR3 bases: TGTGCCAGTAGTTTGGGAGGATCTGGCTACACCTTC.

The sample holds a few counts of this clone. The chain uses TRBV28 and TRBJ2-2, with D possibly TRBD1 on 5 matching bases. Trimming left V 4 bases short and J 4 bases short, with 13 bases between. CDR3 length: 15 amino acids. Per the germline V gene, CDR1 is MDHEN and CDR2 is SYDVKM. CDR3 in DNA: TGTGCCAGCAGTTCCTTTCAGGGTTTCACCGGGGAGCTGTTTTTT. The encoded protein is CASSSFQGFTGELFF.

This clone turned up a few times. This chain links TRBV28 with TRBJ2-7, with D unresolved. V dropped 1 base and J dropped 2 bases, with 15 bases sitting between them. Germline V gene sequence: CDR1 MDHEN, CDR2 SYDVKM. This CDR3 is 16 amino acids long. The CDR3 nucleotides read TGTGCCAGCAGTTTATTGCGGCGGCAGCGCGCCTACGAGCAGTACTTC. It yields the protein CASSLLRRQRAYEQYF.